This paragraph reports one T cell receptor beta chain. What it recognizes is unknown. PCR primers comprised 60 Vbeta and 13 Jbeta primers. Libraries were prepared by immunoSEQ multiplex PCR; TCRdb keeps only in-frame clonotypes and omits some of them. The sample lists approximately 100,000 clones, around three quarters seen once, with under 8% in the top ten. The data derive from a study of cytomegalovirus exposure and HLA in healthy donors. Germline assignment: CDR1 SGHRS and CDR2 YFSETQ. V lost 2 bases and J 3 bases, leaving 11 bases between the germline ends. This CDR3 is built from 14 residues. Study conclusions and caveats: In vitro testing confirmed three CMV-associated chains as specific for CMV antigens. The authors listed approximately 160 TCR beta chains as cytomegalovirus-associated. Whilst most TCR sequences proved rare, a subset of public TCRs occurred across many donors.

The sequence came from a woman aged 50 to 60 in good health and CMV-seropositive. Sequencing used PBMCs. The chain uses TRBV5-1 and TRBJ1-1; a weak D match, TRBD1 (6 bases). The CDR3 loop reads CASSLQGGDTEAFF. CDR3 bases: TGCGCCAGCAGCTTACAGGGTGGGGACACTGAAGCTTTCTTT.